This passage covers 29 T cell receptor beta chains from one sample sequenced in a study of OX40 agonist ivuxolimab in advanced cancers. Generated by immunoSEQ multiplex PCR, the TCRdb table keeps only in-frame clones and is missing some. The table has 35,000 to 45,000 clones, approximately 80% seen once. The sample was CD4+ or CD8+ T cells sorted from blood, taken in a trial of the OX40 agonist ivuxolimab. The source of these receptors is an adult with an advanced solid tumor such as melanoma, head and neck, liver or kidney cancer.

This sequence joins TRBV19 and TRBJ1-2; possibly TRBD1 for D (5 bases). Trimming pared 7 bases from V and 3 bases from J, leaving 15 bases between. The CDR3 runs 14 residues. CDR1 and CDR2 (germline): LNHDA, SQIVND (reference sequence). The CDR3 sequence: CASTVSGGYYGYTF. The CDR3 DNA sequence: TGTGCCAGTACTGTTTCCGGGGGGTACTATGGCTACACCTTC.

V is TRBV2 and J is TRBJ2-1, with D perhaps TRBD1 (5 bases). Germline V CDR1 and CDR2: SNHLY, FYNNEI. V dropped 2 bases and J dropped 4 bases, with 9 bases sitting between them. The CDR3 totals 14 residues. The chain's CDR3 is CASSEHPGYNEQFF. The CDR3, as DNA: TGTGCCAGCAGTGAACATCCAGGGTACAATGAGCAGTTCTTC.

As DNA, the CDR3 is TGTGCCAGCAGCGAGACAGGCCCCTCCGGCTACACCTTC. Translating gives CASSETGPSGYTF. The chain employs TRBV2 and TRBJ1-2, with D possibly matching TRBD1 (6 bases). In germline, CDR1 is SNHLY, CDR2 FYNNEI. The V end was cut by 6 bases, the J end by 8 bases, with 16 bases between. The CDR3 spans 13 residues.

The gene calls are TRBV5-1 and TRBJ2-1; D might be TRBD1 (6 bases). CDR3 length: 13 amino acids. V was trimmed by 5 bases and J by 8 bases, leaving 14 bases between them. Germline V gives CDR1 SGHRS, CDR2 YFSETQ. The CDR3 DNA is TGCGCCAGCAGGCCAGGGGATGGCGATGAGCAGTTCTTC. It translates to CASRPGDGDEQFF.

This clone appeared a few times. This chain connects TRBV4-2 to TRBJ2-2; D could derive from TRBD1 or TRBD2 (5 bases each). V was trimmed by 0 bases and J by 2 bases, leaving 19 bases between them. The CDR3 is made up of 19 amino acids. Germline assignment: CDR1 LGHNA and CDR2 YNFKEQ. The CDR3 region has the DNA TGTGCCAGCAGCCAAGACTACTTTTATACGGGGCGAAACACCGGGGAGCTGTTTTTT. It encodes CASSQDYFYTGRNTGELFF.

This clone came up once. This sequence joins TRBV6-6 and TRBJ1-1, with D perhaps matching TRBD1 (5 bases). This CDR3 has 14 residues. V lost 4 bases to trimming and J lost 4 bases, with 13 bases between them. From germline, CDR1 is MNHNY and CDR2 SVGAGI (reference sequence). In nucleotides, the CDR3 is TGTGCCAGCAGTTGGGGGGAGGGGCCCACTGAAGCTTTCTTT. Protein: CASSWGEGPTEAFF.

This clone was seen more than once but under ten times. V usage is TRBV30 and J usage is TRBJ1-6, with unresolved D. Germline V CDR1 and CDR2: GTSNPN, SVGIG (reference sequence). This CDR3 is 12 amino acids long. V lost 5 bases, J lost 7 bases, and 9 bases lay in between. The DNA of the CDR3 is TGTGCCTGGGTGAATAGGAATTCACCCCTCCACTTT. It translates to CAWVNRNSPLHF.

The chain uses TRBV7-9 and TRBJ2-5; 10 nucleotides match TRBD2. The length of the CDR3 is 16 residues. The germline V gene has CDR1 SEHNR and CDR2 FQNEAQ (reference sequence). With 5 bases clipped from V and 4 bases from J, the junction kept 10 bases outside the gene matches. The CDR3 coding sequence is TGTGCCAGCAGCGTCCAAGGGGTAGCGGGGGGAGAGACCCAGTACTTC. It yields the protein CASSVQGVAGGETQYF. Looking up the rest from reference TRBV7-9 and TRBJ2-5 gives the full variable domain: DTGVSQNPRHKITKRGQNVTFRCDPISEHNRLYWYRQTLGQGPEFLTYFQNEAQLEKSRLLSDRFSAERPKGSFSTLEIQRTEQGDSAMYLCASSVQGVAGGETQYFGPGTRLLVL.

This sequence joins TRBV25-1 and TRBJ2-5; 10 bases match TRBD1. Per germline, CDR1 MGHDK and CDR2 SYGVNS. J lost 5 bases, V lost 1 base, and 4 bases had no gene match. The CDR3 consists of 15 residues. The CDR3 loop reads CASSELRTGGETQYF. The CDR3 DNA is TGTGCCAGCAGTGAATTGAGGACAGGGGGTGAGACCCAGTACTTC.

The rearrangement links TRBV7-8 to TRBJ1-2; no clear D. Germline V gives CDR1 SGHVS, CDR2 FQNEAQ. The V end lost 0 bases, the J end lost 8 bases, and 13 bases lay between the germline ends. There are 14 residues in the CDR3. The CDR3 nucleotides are TGTGCCAGCAGCTTAGCGATAGAGGGTGGCGGCTACACCTTC. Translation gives CASSLAIEGGGYTF. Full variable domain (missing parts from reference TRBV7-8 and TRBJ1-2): GAGVSQSPRYKVAKRGQDVALRCDPISGHVSLFWYQQALGQGPEFLTYFQNEAQLDKSGLPSDRFFAERPEGSVSTLKIQRTQQEDSAVYLCASSLAIEGGGYTFGSGTRLTVV.

The DNA for the CDR3 is TGTGCCAGCAGCTCGGATATGGGGGCTGTAGAGACCCAGTACTTC. Protein sequence: CASSSDMGAVETQYF. The V gene is TRBV7-2, the J gene TRBJ2-5, with D perhaps TRBD1 (6 bases). V dropped 4 bases and J dropped 4 bases, with 16 bases sitting between them. The CDR3 length is 15 residues. Per the germline V gene, CDR1 is SGHTA and CDR2 is FQGNSA.

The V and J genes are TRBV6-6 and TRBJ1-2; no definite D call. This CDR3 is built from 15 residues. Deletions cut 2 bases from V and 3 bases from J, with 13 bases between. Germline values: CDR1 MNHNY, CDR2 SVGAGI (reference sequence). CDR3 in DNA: TGTGCCAGCAGTTACAGTTGGGCCACCGACTATGGCTACACCTTC. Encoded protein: CASSYSWATDYGYTF.

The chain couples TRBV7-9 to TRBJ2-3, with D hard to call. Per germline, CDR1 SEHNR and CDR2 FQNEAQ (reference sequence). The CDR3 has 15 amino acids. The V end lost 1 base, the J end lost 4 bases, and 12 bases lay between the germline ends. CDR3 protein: CASSLGLTDADTQYF. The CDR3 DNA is TGTGCCAGCAGCTTAGGTCTGACTGACGCAGATACGCAGTATTTT. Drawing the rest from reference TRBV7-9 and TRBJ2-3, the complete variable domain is DTGVSQNPRHKITKRGQNVTFRCDPISEHNRLYWYRQTLGQGPEFLTYFQNEAQLEKSRLLSDRFSAERPKGSFSTLEIQRTEQGDSAMYLCASSLGLTDADTQYFGPGTRLTVL.

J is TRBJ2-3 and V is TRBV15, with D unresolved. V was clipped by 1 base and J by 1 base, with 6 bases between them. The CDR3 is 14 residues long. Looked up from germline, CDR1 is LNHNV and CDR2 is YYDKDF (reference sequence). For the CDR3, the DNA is TGTGCCACCAGCAGAGTGCAGGGCACAGATACGCAGTATTTT. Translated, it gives CATSRVQGTDTQYF.

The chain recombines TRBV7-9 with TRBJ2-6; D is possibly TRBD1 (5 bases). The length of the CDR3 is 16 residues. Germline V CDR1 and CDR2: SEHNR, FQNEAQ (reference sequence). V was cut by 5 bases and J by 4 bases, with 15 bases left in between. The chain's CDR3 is CASSDGQGSGANVLTF. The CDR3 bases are TGTGCCAGCAGCGACGGCCAGGGTTCCGGGGCCAACGTCCTGACTTTC.

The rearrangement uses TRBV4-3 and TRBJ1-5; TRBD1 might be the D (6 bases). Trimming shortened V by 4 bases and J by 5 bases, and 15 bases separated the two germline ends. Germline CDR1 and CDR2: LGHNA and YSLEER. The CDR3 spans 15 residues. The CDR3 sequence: CASSRETGNYQPQHF. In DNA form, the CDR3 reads TGCGCCAGCAGCCGGGAGACAGGAAATTATCAGCCCCAGCATTTT.

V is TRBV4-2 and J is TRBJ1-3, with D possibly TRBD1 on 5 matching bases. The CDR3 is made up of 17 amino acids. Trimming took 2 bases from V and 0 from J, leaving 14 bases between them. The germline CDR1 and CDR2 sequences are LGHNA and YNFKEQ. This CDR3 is CASSQLITGGSGNTIYF. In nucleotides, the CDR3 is TGTGCCAGCAGCCAACTGATAACCGGGGGCTCTGGAAACACCATATATTTT.

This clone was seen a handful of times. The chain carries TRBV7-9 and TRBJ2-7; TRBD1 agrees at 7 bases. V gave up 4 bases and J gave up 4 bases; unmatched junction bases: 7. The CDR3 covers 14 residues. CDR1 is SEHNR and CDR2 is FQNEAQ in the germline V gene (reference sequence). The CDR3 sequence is CASSYTGTAYEQYV. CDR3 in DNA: TGTGCCAGCAGCTATACCGGGACAGCATACGAGCAGTACGTC.

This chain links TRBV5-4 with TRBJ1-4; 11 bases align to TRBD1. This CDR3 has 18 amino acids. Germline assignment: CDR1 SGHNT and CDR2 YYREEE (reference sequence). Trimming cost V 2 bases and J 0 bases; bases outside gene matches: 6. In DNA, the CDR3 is TGTGCCAGCAGCTTAAGGACAGGGGGCTTGACAACTAATGAAAAACTGTTTTTT. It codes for CASSLRTGGLTTNEKLFF.

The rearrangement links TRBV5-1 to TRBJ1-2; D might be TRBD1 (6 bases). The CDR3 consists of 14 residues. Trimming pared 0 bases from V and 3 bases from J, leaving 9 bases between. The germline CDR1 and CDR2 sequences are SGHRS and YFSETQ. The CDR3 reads CASSLGTAYYGYTF. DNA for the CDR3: TGCGCCAGCAGCTTGGGGACAGCATACTATGGCTACACCTTC.

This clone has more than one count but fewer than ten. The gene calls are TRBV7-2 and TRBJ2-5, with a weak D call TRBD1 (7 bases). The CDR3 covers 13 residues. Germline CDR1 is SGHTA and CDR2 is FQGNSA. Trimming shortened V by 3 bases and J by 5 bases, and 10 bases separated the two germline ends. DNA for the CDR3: TGTGCCAGCAGCTTCTCAGGGGGGGAGACCCAGTACTTC. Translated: CASSFSGGETQYF.

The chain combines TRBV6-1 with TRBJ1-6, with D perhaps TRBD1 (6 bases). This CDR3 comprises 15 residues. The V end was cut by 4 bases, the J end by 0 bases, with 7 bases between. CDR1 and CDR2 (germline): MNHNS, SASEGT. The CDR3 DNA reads TGTGCCAGCAGTGCACAGGGCTCCTATAATTCACCCCTCCACTTT. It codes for CASSAQGSYNSPLHF.

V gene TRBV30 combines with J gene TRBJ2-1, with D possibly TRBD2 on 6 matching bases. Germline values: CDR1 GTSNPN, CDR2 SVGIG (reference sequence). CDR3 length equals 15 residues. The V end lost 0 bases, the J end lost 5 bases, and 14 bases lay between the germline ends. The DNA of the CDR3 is TGTGCCTGGAGTGTAATGGCGGGGAGAAACAATGAGCAGTTCTTC. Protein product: CAWSVMAGRNNEQFF.

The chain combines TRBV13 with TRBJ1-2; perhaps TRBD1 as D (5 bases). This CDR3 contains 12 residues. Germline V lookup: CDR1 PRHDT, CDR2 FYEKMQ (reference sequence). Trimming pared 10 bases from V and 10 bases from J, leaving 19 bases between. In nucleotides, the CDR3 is TGTGCCATCCCTGGGGCGGACGGATACTACACCTTC. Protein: CAIPGADGYYTF.

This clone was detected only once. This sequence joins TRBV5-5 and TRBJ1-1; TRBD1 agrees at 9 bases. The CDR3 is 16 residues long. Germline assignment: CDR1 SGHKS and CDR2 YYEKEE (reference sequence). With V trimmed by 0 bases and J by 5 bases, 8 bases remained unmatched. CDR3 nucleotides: TGTGCCAGCAGCTTGGGGACAGGGGACCTTCGGACTGAAGCTTTCTTT. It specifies CASSLGTGDLRTEAFF.

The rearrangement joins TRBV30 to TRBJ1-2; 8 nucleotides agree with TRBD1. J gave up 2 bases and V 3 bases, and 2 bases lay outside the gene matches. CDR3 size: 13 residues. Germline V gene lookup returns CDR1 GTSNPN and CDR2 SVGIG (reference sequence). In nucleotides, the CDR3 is TGTGCCTGGAGGGACAGGGAGAACTATGGCTACACCTTC. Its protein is CAWRDRENYGYTF.

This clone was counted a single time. The CDR3 region is CASSLDRGWTDTQYF. The CDR3 region has the DNA TGTGCCAGCAGCTTAGACAGGGGTTGGACAGATACGCAGTATTTT. This rearrangement joins TRBV13 to TRBJ2-3, with 7 nucleotides matching TRBD1. The V gene's germline CDR1 is PRHDT and CDR2 FYEKMQ (reference sequence). This CDR3 is 15 amino acids long. V dropped 1 base and J dropped 3; count of bases not matched to a gene: 4.

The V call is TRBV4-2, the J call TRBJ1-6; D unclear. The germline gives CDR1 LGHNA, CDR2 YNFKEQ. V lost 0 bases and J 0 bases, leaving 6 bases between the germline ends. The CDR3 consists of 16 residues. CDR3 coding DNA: TGTGCCAGCAGCCAAGAAGTTCGCTCCTATAATTCACCCCTCCACTTT. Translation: CASSQEVRSYNSPLHF.

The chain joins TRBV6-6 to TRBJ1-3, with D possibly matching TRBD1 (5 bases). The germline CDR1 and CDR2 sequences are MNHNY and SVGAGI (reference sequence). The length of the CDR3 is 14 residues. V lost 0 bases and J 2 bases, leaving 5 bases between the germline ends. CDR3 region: CASSYSGAGNTIYF. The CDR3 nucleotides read TGTGCCAGCAGTTACTCGGGGGCTGGAAACACCATATATTTT.